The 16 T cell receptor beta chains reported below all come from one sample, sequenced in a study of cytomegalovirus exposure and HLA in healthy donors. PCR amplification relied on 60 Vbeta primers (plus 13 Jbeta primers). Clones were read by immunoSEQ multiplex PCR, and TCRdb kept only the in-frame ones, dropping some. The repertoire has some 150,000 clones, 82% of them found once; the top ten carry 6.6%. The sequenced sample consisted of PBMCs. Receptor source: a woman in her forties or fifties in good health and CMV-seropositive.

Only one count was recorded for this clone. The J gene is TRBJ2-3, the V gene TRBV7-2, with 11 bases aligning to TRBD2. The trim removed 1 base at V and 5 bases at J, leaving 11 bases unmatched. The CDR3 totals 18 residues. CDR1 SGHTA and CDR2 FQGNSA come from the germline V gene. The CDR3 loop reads CASSLGSGTSGVEDTQYF. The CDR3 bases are TGTGCCAGCAGCTTAGGCTCGGGGACTAGCGGAGTCGAAGATACGCAGTATTTT.

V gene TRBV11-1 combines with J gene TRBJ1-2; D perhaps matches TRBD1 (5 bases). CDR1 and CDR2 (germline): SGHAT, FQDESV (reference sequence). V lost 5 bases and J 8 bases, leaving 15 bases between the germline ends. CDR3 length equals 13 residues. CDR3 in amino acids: CASSGDAGTGYTF. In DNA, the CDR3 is TGTGCCAGCAGCGGGGACGCGGGAACGGGCTACACCTTC.

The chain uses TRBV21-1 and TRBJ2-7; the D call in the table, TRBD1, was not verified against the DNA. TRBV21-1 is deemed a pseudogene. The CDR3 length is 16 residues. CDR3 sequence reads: CASSAFQGTGDYEQYF. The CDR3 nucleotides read TGTGCCAGCAGCGCGTTTCAGGGGACAGGGGACTACGAGCAGTACTTC.

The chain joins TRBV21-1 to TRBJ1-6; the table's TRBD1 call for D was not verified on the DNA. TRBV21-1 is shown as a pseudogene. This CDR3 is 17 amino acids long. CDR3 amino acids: CASSVRDRVSYNSPLHF. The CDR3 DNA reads TGTGCCAGCAGCGTTCGGGACAGGGTATCCTATAATTCACCCCTCCACTTT.

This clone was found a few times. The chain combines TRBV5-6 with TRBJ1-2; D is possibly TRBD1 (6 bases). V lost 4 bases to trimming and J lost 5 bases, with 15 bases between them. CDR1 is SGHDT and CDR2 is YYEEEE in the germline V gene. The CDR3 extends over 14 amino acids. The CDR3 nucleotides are TGTGCCAGCAGCCCCACACAGGGTTGGTATGGCTACACCTTC. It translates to CASSPTQGWYGYTF.

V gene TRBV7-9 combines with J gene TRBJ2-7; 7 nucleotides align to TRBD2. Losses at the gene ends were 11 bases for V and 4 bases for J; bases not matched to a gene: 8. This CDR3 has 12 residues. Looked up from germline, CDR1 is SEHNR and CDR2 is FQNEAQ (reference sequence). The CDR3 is CAGGVEGYEQYF. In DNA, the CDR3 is TGTGCCGGGGGGGTCGAGGGGTACGAGCAGTACTTC. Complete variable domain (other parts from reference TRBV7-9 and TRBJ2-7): DTGVSQNPRHKITKRGQNVTFRCDPISEHNRLYWYRQTLGQGPEFLTYFQNEAQLEKSRLLSDRFSAERPKGSFSTLEIQRTEQGDSAMYLCAGGVEGYEQYFGPGTRLTVT.

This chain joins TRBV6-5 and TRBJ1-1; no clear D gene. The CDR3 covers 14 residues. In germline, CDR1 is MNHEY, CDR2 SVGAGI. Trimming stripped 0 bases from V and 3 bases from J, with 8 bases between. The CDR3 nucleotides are TGTGCCAGCAGTTACTCCCCCGTAGACACTGAAGCTTTCTTT. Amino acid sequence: CASSYSPVDTEAFF.

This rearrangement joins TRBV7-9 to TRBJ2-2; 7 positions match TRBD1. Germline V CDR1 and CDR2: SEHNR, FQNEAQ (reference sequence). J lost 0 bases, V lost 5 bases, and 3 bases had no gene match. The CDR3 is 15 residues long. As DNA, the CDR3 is TGTGCCAGCAGCGTGGACAGGTCGAACACCGGGGAGCTGTTTTTT. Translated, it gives CASSVDRSNTGELFF.

CDR3 sequence (DNA): TGTGCCACCAGCAGAGGAACAGGGGACTATGGCTACACCTTC. Encoded protein: CATSRGTGDYGYTF. The chain carries TRBV15 and TRBJ1-2; 7 bases map to TRBD1. Trimming cost V 1 base and J 3 bases; bases outside gene matches: 2. The V gene's germline CDR1 is LNHNV and CDR2 YYDKDF (reference sequence). This CDR3 is 14 amino acids long.

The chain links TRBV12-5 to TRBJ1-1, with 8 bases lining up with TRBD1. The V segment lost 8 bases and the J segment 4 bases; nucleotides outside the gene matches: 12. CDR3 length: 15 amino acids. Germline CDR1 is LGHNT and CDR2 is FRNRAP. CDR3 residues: CASHPSGGRSTEAFF. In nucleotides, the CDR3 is TGTGCTAGTCATCCCTCAGGGGGCAGAAGCACTGAAGCTTTCTTT.

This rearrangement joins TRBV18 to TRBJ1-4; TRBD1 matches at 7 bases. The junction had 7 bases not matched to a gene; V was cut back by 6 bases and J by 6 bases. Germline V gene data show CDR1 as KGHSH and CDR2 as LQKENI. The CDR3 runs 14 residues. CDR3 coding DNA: TGTGCCAGCTCGACAGGGAGGTTGGATGAAAAACTGTTTTTT. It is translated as CASSTGRLDEKLFF.

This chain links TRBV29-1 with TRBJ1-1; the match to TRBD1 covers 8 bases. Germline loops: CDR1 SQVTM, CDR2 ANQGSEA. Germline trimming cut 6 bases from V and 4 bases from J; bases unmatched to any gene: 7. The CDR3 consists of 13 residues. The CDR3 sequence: CSVSSGGGTEAFF. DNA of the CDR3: TGCAGCGTCTCTTCAGGGGGCGGCACTGAAGCTTTCTTT. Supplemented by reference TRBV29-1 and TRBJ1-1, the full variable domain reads SAVISQKPSRDICQRGTSLTIQCQVDSQVTMMFWYRQQPGQSLTLIATANQGSEATYESGFVIDKFPISRPNLTFSTLTVSNMSPEDSSIYLCSVSSGGGTEAFFGQGTRLTVV.

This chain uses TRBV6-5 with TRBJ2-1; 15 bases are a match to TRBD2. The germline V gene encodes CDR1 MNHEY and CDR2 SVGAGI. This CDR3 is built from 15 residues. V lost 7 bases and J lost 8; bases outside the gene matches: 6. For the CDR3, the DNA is TGTGCCAGCAAAGGACTAGCGGGGGGGTTGGATGAGCAGTTCTTC. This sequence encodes CASKGLAGGLDEQFF.

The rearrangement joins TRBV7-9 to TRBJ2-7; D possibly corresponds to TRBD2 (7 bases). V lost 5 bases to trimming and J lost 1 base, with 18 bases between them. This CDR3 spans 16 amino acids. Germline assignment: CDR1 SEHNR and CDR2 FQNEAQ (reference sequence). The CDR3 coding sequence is TGTGCCAGCAGCGTTTACGCGGGGGCCGGATCCTACGAGCAGTACTTC. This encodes CASSVYAGAGSYEQYF. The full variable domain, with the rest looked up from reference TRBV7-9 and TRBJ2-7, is DTGVSQNPRHKITKRGQNVTFRCDPISEHNRLYWYRQTLGQGPEFLTYFQNEAQLEKSRLLSDRFSAERPKGSFSTLEIQRTEQGDSAMYLCASSVYAGAGSYEQYFGPGTRLTVT.

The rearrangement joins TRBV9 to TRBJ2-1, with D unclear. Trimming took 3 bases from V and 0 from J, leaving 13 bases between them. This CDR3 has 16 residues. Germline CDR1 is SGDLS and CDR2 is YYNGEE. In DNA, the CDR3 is TGTGCCAGCAGCGGTCTTGCGCATAGCTCCTACAATGAGCAGTTCTTC. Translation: CASSGLAHSSYNEQFF.

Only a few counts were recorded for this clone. The CDR3 nucleotides read TGCGCCAGCAGCTCACTTGCGGGGGGGGATACGCAGTATTTT. Its protein is CASSSLAGGDTQYF. The V and J genes are TRBV5-1 and TRBJ2-3; 9 positions agree with TRBD2. V shed 3 bases and J 6 bases; nucleotides not matched to a gene: 5. In germline, CDR1 is SGHRS, CDR2 YFSETQ. This CDR3 has 14 residues.